This T cell receptor (beta chain) was sequenced for a study of Ad26.COV2.S vaccination and SARS-CoV-2 variants. Points from the study as a whole: Total responses of T cells may have been underestimated by the analyses of TCR breadth and depth. Whether participants received vaccine or placebo, their non-spike TCR breadth was similar. Vaccine recipients posted higher spike-specific TCR breadth than their placebo counterparts.

V lost 1 base, J lost 4 bases, and 10 bases lay in between. The CDR3 runs 14 residues. Germline CDR1 reads SEHNR; CDR2 reads FQNEAQ (reference sequence). Specified treatment: roughly 19 received Ad26.COV2.S at low or high dose, single or two shots; five or six received placebo; per-sample allocation not given. Sampling took place 63 days after the first vaccine or placebo injection. Donor was an adult aged 18-55 years in Boston. TCRdb's copy holds only in-frame clones and misses some; the assay was immunoSEQ multiplex PCR. The sample consists of 350,000 to 500,000 clones, about 92% of them appearing once. Comments on this clone: Its cognate antigen is unknown.

The gene calls are TRBV7-9 and TRBJ1-1; D gene uncertain. The sequencing used peripheral blood, collected in a trial of Ad26.COV2.S vaccine versus placebo. The TCR sequence derives from a person between 18 and 65 years old who received the Ad26.COV2.S COVID-19 vaccine or a placebo. DNA of the CDR3: TGTGCCAGCAGCTTAGGTAGGGATGGCACTGAAGCTTTCTTT. It is translated as CASSLGRDGTEAFF.